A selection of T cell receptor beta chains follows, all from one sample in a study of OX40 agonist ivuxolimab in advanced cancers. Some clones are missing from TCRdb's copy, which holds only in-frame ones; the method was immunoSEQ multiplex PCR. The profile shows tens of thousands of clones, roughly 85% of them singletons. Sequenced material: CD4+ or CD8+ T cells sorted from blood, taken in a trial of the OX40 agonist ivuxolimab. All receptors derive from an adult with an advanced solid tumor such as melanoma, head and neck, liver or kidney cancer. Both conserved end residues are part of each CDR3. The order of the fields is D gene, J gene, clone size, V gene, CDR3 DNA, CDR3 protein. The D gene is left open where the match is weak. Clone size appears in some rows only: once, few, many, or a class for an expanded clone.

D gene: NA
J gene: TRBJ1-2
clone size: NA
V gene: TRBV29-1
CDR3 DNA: TGCAGCGTCCTGACAGGCGGGGACTATGGCTACACCTTC
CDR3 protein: CSVLTGGDYGYTF

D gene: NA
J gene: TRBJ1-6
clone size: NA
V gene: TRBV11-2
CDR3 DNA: TGTGCCAGCAGCTTAGATGGTGCCTTCTATAATTCACCCCTCCACTTT
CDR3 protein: CASSLDGAFYNSPLHF

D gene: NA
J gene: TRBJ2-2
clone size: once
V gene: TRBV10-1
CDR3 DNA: TGCGCCAGCAGTGACACCCTGGACGGGGAGCTGTTTTTT
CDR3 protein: CASSDTLDGELFF

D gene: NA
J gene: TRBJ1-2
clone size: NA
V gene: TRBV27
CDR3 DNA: TGTGCCAGCAGACTCGGGAGGAACTATGGCTACACCTTC
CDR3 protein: CASRLGRNYGYTF

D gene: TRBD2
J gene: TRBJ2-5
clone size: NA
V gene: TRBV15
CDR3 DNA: TGTGCCACCAGCAGAGATCGTACTAGCGGGGGGGGAGGGACCCAGTACTTC
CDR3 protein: CATSRDRTSGGGGTQYF

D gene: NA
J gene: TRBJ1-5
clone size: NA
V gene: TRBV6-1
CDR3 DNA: TGTGCCAGCAGTGAAGTAAAAGGGGACAAAAAATACCCAAATCAGCCCCAGCATTTT
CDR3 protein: CASSEVKGDKKYPNQPQHF

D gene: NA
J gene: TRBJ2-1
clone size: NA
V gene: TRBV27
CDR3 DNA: TGTGCCAGCAGTGGAGGGGACAGCAACAATGAGCAGTTCTTC
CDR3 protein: CASSGGDSNNEQFF

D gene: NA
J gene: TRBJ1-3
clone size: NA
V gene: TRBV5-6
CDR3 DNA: TGTGCCAGCAGCTTGGAAGGGACCTCTGGAAACACCATATATTTT
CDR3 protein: CASSLEGTSGNTIYF

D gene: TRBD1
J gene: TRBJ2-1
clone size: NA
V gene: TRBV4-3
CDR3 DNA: TGCGCCAGCAGCGGGGACAGGGCTTCCTACAATGAGCAGTTCTTC
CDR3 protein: CASSGDRASYNEQFF

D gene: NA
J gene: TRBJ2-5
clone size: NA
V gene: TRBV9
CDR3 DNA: TGTGCCAGCAGCGCGGGGACCGTGGGAGAGACCCAGTACTTC
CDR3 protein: CASSAGTVGETQYF

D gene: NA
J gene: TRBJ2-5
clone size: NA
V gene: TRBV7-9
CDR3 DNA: TGTGCCAGCAGCTCGGGACCTGGGGGTGAGACCCAGTACTTC
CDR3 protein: CASSSGPGGETQYF

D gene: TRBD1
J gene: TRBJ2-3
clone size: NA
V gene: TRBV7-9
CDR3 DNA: TGTGCCAGCTCTCCACCGGGACAGGGGGCGCACACAGATACGCAGTATTTT
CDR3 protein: CASSPPGQGAHTDTQYF

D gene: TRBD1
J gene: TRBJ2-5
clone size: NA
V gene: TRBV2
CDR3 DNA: TGTGCCAGCATACAGGGGCTGTACCAAGAGACCCAGTACTTC
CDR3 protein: CASIQGLYQETQYF

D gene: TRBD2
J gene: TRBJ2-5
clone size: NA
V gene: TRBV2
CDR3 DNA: TGTGCCAGCATGACCCCTAGCGGGAGGGAAGAGACCCAGTACTTC
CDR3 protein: CASMTPSGREETQYF

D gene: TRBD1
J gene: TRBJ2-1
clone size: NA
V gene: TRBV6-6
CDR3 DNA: TGTGCCAGCACCTGGGACAGCACGGATTACAATGAGCAGTTCTTC
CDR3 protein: CASTWDSTDYNEQFF

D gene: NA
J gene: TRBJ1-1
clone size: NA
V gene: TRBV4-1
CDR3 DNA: TGCGCCAGCAGCCAATTCACGGCTGAAGCTTTCTTT
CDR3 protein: CASSQFTAEAFF

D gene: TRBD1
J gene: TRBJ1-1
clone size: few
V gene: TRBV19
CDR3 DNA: TGTGCCAGTAGTATCGGACAGGGGAATGTCGCTGAAGCTTTCTTT
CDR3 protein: CASSIGQGNVAEAFF

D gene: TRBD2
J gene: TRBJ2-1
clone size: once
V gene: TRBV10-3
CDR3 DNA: TGTGCCATCAGCGAGAGTAGCGGGAGTTTCAATGAGCAGTTCTTC
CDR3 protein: CAISESSGSFNEQFF

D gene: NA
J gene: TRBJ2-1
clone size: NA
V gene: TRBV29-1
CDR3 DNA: TGCAGCGTTGATTCCCTCGGGCAGTCCTACAATGAGCAGTTCTTC
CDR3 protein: CSVDSLGQSYNEQFF

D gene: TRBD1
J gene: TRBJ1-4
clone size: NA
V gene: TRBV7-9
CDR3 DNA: TGTGCCAGCAGCTTAGTCGACAGGGGGCCGGATGAAAAACTGTTTTTT
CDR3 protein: CASSLVDRGPDEKLFF

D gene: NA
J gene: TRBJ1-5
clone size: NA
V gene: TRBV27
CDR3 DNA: TGTGCCAGCAGTTTAGTAAGGGGGAGCAATCAGCCCCAGCATTTT
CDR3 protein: CASSLVRGSNQPQHF

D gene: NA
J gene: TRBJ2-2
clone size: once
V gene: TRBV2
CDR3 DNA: TGTGCCAGCAGTGAAGGTCGGGGTTCTGTGTACACCGGGGAGCTGTTTTTT
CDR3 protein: CASSEGRGSVYTGELFF

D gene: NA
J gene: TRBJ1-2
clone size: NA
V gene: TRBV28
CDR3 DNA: TGTGCCAGCAGCGGCGGGGGTCCTGGCTACACCTTC
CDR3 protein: CASSGGGPGYTF

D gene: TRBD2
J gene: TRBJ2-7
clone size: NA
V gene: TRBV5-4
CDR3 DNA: TGTGCCAGCAGCTTGTCTGCGGGAGTGGCCTACGAGCAGTACTTC
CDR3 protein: CASSLSAGVAYEQYF

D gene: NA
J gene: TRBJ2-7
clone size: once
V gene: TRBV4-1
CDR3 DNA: TGCGCCAGCAGCCAAGAGCGCGGTCCTTCGGCCTACGAGCAGTACTTC
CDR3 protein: CASSQERGPSAYEQYF

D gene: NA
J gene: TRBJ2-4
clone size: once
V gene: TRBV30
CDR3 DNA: TGTGCCTGGAGTCGGCTAAAAGGGGACATTCAGTACTTC
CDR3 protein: CAWSRLKGDIQYF

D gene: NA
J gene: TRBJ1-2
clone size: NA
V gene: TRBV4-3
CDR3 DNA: TGCGCCAGCAGCCAAGATCCAGGTGGGGGGGGCTATGGCTACACCTTC
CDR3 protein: CASSQDPGGGGYGYTF

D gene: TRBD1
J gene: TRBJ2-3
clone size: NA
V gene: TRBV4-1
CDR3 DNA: TGCGCCAGCAGCCAAGAACAGGGGCGCACAGATACGCAGTATTTT
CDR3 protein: CASSQEQGRTDTQYF